This TCR beta chain is drawn from a study of T cell responses to AZD1222 COVID-19 vaccine. General study points: Baseline antibody screening turned up just six seropositive AZD1222 recipients. Clonal diversity was possibly underestimated, and the donors were mostly white British, with more females. Vaccine-associated CD4 TCRs spanned spike, dominant at 160-218 and 743-854.

V shed 4 bases, J shed 9 bases, and the junction held 16 bases outside the gene matches. The CDR3 consists of 17 residues. Germline-derived CDR1 and CDR2 are SEHNR and FQNEAQ (reference sequence). Pooling covered second doses at about 4 or about 12 weeks. This clone was observed once. Its antigen is undetermined. TCRdb's table, derived via immunoSEQ multiplex PCR, lists solely in-frame clones and lacks some. The table records 180,000 or so clones, around nine tenths of them present only once. Specimen: peripheral blood, collected 28 days after the second AZD1222 dose. The chain couples TRBV7-9 to TRBJ2-1; TRBD2 agrees at 9 bases. The sequence came from an adult who received the AZD1222 COVID-19 vaccine. DNA of the CDR3: TGTGCCAGCAGCTCCAGACTAGCGGTTACCATTTTGGGTGAGCAGTTCTTC. The encoded protein is CASSSRLAVTILGEQFF.